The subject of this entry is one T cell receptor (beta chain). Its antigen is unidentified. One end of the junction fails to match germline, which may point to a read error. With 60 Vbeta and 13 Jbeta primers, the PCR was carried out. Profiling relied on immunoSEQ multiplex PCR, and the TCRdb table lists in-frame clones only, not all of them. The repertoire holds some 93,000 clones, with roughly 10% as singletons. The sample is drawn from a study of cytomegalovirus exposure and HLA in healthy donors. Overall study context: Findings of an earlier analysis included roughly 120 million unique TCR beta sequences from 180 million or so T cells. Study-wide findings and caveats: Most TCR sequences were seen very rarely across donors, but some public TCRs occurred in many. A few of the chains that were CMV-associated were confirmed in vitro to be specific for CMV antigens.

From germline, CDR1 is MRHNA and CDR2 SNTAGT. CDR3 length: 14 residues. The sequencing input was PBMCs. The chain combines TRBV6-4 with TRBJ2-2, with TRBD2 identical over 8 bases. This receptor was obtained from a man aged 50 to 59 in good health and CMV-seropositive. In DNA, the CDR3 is TGTGCCAGCAGCGTTAGCGGGACCACCGGGGTGCTGTTTTTT. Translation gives CASSVSGTTGVLFF.